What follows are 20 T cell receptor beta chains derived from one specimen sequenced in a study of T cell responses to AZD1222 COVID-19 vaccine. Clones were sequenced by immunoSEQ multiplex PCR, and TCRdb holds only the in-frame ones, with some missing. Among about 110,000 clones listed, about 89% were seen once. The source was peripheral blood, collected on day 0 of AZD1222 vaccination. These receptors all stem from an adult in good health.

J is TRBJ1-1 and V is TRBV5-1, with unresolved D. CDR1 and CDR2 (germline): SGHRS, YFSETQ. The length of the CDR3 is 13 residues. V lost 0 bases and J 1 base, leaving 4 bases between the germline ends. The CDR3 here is CASSLAENTEAFF. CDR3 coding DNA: TGCGCCAGCAGCTTGGCAGAGAACACTGAAGCTTTCTTT.

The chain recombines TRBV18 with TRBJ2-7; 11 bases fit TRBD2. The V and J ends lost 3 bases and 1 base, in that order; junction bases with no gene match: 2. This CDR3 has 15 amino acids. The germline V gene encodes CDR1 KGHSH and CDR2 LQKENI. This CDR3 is CASSPTSGGSYEQYF. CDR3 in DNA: TGTGCCAGCTCACCTACTAGCGGGGGATCCTACGAGCAGTACTTC. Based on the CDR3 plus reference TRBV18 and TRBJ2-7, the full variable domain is NAGVMQNPRHLVRRRGQEARLRCSPMKGHSHVYWYRQLPEEGLKFMVYLQKENIIDESGMPKERFSAEFPKEGPSILRIQQVVRGDSAAYFCASSPTSGGSYEQYFGPGTRLTVT.

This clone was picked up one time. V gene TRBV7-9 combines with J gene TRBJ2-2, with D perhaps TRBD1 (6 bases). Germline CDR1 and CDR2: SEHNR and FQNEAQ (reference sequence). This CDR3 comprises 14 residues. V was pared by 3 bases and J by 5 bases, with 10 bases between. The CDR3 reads CASSLGAGTGELFF. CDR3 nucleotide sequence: TGTGCCAGCAGCTTGGGGGCAGGTACCGGGGAGCTGTTTTTT.

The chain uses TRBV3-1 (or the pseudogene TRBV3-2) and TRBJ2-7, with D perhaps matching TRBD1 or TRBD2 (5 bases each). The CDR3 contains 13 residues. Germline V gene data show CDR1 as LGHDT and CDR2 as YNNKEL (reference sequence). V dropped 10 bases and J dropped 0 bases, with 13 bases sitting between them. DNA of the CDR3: TGTGCCACCCGGGACGTCCTCTCCTACGAGCAGTACTTC. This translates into CATRDVLSYEQYF.

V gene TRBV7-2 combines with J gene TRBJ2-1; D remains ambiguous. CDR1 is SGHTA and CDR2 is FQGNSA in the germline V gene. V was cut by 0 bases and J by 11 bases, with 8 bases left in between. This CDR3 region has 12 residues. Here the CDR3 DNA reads TGTGCCAGCAGCTTAGCGGGCCTCCAGCAGTTCTTC. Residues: CASSLAGLQQFF. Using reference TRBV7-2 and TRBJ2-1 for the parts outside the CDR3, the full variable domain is GAGVSQSPSNKVTEKGKDVELRCDPISGHTALYWYRQSLGQGLEFLIYFQGNSAPDKSGLPSDRFSAERTGGSVSTLTIQRTQQEDSAVYLCASSLAGLQQFFGPGTRLTVL.

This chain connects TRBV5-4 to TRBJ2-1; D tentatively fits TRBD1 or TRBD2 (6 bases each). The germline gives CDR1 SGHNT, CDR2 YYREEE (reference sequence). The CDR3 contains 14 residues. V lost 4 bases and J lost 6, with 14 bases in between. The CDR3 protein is CASSTPGEANEQFF. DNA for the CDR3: TGTGCCAGCAGCACCCCAGGGGAGGCCAATGAGCAGTTCTTC.

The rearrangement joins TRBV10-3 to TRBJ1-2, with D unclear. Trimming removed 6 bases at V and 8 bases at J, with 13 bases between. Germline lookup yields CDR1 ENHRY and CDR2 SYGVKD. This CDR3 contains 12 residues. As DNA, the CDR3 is TGTGCCATCAGGCGGGAGGGCGGCGGCTACACCTTC. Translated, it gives CAIRREGGGYTF.

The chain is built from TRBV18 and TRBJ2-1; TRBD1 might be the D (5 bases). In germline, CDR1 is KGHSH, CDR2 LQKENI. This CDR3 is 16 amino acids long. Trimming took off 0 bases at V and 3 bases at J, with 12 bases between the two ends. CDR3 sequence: CASSPPGQLVYNEQFF. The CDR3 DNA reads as TGTGCCAGCTCACCACCGGGGCAGTTAGTCTACAATGAGCAGTTCTTC.

The CDR3 sequence is CASSGLGPTEAFF. The CDR3 coding sequence is TGTGCCAGCAGCGGATTAGGGCCCACTGAAGCTTTCTTT. This chain joins TRBV11-1 and TRBJ1-1, with D unresolved. Trimming left V 5 bases short and J 4 bases short, with 11 bases between. In germline, CDR1 is SGHAT, CDR2 FQDESV (reference sequence). The CDR3 loop spans 13 amino acids.

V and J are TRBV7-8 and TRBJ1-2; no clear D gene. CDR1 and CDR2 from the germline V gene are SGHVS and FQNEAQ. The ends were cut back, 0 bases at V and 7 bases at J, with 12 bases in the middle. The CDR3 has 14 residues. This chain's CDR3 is CASSLAGRSSGYTF. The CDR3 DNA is TGTGCCAGCAGCTTAGCGGGCAGATCGAGTGGCTACACCTTC. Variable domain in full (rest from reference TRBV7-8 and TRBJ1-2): GAGVSQSPRYKVAKRGQDVALRCDPISGHVSLFWYQQALGQGPEFLTYFQNEAQLDKSGLPSDRFFAERPEGSVSTLKIQRTQQEDSAVYLCASSLAGRSSGYTFGSGTRLTVV.

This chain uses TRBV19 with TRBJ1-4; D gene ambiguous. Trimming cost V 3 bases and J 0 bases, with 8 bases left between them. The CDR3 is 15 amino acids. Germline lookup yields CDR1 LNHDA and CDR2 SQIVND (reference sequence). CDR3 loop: CASSIQATTNEKLFF. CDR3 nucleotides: TGTGCCAGTAGTATCCAGGCTACAACTAATGAAAAACTGTTTTTT.

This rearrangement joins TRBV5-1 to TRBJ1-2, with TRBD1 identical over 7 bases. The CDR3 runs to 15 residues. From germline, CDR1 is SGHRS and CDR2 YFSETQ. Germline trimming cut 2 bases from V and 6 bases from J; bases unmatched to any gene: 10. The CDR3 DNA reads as TGCGCCAGCAGCTTCCGACAGGGAGGGACGGATGGCTACACCTTC. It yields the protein CASSFRQGGTDGYTF.

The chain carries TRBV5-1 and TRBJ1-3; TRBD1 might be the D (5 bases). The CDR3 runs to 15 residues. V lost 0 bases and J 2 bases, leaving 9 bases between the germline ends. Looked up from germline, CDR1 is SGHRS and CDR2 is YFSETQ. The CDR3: CASSLGQMTGNTIYF. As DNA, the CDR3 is TGCGCCAGCAGCTTGGGACAGATGACTGGAAACACCATATATTTT.

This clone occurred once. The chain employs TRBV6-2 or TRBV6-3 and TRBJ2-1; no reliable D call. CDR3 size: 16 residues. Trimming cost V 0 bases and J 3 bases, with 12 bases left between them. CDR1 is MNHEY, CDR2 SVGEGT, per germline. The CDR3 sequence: CASSYSPFWGYNEQFF. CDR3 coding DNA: TGTGCCAGCAGTTACTCCCCTTTCTGGGGCTACAATGAGCAGTTCTTC.

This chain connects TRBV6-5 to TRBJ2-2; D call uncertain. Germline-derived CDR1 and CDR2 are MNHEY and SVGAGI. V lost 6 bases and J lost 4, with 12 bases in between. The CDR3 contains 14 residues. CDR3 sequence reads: CASRGNFFTGELFF. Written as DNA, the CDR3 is TGTGCCAGCAGGGGGAACTTCTTCACCGGGGAGCTGTTTTTT.

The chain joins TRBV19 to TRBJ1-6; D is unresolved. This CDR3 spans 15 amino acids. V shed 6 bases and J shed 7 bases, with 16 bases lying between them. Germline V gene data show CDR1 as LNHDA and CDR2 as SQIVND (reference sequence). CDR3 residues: CASREDARWNSPLHF. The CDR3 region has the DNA TGTGCCAGTAGGGAGGACGCCAGGTGGAATTCACCCCTCCACTTT.

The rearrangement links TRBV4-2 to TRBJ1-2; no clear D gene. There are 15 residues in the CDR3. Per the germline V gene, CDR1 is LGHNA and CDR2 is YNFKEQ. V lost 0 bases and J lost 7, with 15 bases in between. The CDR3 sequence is CASSQDWQAFGGYTF. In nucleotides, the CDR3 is TGTGCCAGCAGCCAAGATTGGCAGGCGTTCGGTGGCTACACCTTC.

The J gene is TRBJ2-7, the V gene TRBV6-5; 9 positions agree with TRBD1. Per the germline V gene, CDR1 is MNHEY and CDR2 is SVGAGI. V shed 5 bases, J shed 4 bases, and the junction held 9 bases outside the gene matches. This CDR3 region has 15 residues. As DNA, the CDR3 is TGTGCCAGCAGTCCACTGGGACAGGGTTTATACGAGCAGTACTTC. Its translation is CASSPLGQGLYEQYF.

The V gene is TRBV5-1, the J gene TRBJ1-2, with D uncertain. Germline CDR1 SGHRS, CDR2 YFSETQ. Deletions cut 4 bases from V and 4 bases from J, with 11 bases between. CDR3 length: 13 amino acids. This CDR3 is CASSADGSYGYTF. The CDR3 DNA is TGCGCCAGCAGCGCGGACGGAAGCTATGGCTACACCTTC.

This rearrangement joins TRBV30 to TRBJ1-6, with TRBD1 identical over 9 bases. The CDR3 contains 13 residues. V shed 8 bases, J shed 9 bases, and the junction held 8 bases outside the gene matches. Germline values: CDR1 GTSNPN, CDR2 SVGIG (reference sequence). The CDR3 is CAGELTGGSPLHF. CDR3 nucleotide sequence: TGTGCCGGCGAATTGACAGGGGGTTCACCCCTCCACTTT. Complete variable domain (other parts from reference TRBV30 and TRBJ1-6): SQTIHQWPATLVQPVGSPLSLECTVEGTSNPNLYWYRQAAGRGLQLLFYSVGIGQISSEVPQNLSASRPQDRQFILSSKKLLLSDSGFYLCAGELTGGSPLHFGNGTRLTVT.